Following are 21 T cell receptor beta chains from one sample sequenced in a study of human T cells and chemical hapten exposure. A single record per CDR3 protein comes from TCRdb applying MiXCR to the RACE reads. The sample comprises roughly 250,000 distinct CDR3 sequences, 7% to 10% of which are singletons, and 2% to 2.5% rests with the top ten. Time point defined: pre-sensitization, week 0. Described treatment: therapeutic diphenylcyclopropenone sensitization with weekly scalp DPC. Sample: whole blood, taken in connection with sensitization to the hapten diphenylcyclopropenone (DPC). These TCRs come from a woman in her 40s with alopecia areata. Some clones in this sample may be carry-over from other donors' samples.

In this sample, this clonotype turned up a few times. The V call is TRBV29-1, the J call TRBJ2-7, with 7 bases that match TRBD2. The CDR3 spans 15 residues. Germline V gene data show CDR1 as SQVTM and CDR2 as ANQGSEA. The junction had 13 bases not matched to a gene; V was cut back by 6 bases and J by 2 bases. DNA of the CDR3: TGCAGCGTCCTACGGTGGGGCGGGGGTACCTACGAGCAGTACTTC. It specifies CSVLRWGGGTYEQYF.

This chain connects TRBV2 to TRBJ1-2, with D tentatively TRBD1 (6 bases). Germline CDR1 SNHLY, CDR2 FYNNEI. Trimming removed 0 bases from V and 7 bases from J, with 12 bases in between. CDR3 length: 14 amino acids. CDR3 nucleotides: TGTGCCAGCAGTGAAGCGGGCAGGGGCCTTGGCTACACCTTC. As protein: CASSEAGRGLGYTF. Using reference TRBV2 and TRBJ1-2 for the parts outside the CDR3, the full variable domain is EPEVTQTPSHQVTQMGQEVILRCVPISNHLYFYWYRQILGQKVEFLVSFYNNEISEKSEIFDDQFSVERPDGSNFTLKIRSTKLEDSAMYFCASSEAGRGLGYTFGSGTRLTVV.

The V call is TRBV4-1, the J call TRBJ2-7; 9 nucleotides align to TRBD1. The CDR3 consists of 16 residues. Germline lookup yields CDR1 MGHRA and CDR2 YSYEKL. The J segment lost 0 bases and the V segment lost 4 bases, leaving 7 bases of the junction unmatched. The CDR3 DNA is TGCGCCAGCAGCCTTACCGGGACAGGGATCTCCTACGAGCAGTACTTC. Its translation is CASSLTGTGISYEQYF.

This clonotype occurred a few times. The chain's CDR3 is CASSLGAGPSTDTQYF. Here the CDR3 DNA reads TGTGCCAGCAGCCTCGGGGCGGGGCCTAGCACAGATACGCAGTATTTT. The V gene is TRBV7-8, the J gene TRBJ2-3, with D possibly matching TRBD2 (6 bases). The CDR3 runs 16 residues. V lost 5 bases, J lost 0 bases, and 15 bases lay in between. Germline V gene data show CDR1 as SGHVS and CDR2 as FQNEAQ.

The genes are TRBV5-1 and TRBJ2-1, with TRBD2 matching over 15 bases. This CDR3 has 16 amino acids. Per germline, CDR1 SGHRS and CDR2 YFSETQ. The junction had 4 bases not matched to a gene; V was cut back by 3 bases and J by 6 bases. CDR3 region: CASSSWTSGGANEQFF. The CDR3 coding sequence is TGCGCCAGCAGCTCCTGGACTAGCGGGGGGGCCAATGAGCAGTTCTTC. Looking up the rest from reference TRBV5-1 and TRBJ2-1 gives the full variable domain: KAGVTQTPRYLIKTRGQQVTLSCSPISGHRSVSWYQQTPGQGLQFLFEYFSETQRNKGNFPGRFSGRQFSNSRSEMNVSTLELGDSALYLCASSSWTSGGANEQFFGPGTRLTVL.

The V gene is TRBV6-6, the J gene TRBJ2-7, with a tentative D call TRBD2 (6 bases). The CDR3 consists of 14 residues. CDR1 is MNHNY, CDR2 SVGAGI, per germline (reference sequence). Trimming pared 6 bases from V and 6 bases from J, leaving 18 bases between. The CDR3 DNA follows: TGTGCCAGCAGCCCGGGGGTTCGGATGAGCGAGCAGTACTTC. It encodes CASSPGVRMSEQYF.

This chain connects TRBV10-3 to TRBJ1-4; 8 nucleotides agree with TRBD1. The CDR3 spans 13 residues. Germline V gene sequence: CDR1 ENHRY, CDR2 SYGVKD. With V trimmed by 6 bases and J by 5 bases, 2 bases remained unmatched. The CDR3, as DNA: TGTGCCATCAGAGACAGGGGAAATGAAAAACTGTTTTTT. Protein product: CAIRDRGNEKLFF.

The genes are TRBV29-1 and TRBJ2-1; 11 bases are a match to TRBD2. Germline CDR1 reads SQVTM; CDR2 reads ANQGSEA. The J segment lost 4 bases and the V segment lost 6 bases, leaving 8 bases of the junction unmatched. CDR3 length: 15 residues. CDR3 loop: CSVPGGLADYNEQFF. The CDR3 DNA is TGCAGCGTGCCCGGGGGACTAGCGGATTACAATGAGCAGTTCTTC.

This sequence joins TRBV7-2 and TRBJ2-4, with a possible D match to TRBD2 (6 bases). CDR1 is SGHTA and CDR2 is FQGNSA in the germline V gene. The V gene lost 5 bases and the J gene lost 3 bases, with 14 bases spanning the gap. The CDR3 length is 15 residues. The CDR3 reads CASSVSRGSKNIQYF. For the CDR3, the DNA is TGTGCCAGCAGCGTTAGTCGGGGGAGCAAAAACATTCAGTACTTC. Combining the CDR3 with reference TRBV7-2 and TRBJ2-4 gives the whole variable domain GAGVSQSPSNKVTEKGKDVELRCDPISGHTALYWYRQSLGQGLEFLIYFQGNSAPDKSGLPSDRFSAERTGGSVSTLTIQRTQQEDSAVYLCASSVSRGSKNIQYFGAGTRLSVL.

The CDR3 DNA reads TGTGCCAGCAGTTTGAGTCCTAGCGGGAGGGCCACGAATACGCAGTATTTT. Its protein is CASSLSPSGRATNTQYF. The chain has TRBV6-2 or TRBV6-3 and TRBJ2-3, with 12 positions matching TRBD2. This CDR3 has 17 amino acids. In germline, CDR1 is MNHEY, CDR2 SVGEGT. V dropped 4 bases and J dropped 7; count of bases not matched to a gene: 12.

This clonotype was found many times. This CDR3 is CSALLAGGGELFF. In nucleotides, the CDR3 is TGCAGTGCCTTACTAGCGGGGGGCGGGGAGCTGTTTTTT. This chain links TRBV20-1 with TRBJ2-2; 12 bases match TRBD2. Germline assignment: CDR1 DFQATT and CDR2 SNEGSKA (reference sequence). Losses at the gene ends were 6 bases for V and 7 bases for J; bases not matched to a gene: 3. The CDR3 is made up of 13 amino acids.

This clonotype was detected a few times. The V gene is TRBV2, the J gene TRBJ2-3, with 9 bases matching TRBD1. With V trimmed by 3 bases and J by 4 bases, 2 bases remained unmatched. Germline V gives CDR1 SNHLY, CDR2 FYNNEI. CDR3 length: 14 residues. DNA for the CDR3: TGTGCCAGCAGTGATAGGACAGGGGCAGATACGCAGTATTTT. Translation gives CASSDRTGADTQYF. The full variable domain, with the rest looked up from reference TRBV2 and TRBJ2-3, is EPEVTQTPSHQVTQMGQEVILRCVPISNHLYFYWYRQILGQKVEFLVSFYNNEISEKSEIFDDQFSVERPDGSNFTLKIRSTKLEDSAMYFCASSDRTGADTQYFGPGTRLTVL.

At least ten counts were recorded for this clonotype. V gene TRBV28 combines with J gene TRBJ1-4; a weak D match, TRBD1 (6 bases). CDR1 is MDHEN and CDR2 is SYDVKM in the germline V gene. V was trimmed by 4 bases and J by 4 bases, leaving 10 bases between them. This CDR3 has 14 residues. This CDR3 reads CASSSGQLNEKLFF. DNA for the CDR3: TGTGCCAGCAGTTCAGGACAGCTTAATGAAAAACTGTTTTTT.

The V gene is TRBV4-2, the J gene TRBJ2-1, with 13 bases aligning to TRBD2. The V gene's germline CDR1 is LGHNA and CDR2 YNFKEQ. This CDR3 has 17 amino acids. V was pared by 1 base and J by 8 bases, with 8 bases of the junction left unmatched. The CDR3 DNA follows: TGTGCCAGCAGCCAAGTTAGGACTAGCGGGAGCGGGGATGAGCAGTTCTTC. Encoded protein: CASSQVRTSGSGDEQFF.

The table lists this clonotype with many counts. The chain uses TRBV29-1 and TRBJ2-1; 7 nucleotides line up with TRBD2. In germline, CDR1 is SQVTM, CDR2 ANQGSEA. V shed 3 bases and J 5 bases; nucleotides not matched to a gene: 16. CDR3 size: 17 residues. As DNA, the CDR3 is TGCAGCGTTGAGAAACCGGGACTACCGGAGCCCCACAATGAGCAGTTCTTC. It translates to CSVEKPGLPEPHNEQFF.

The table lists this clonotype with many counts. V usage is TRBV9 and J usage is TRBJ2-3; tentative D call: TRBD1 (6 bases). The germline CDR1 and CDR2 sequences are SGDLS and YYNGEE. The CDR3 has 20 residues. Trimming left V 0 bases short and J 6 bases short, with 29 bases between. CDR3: CASSVGLRLGGSGVMDTQYF. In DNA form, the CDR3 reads TGTGCCAGCAGCGTAGGTCTGAGGCTAGGCGGGTCAGGGGTAATGGATACGCAGTATTTT.

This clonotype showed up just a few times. The CDR3 DNA is TGTGCCAGCAGTTACTCTCTCAGTAGCACAGATACGCAGTATTTT. Protein: CASSYSLSSTDTQYF. This sequence joins TRBV6-6 and TRBJ2-3; D unclear. V dropped 0 bases and J dropped 0 bases, with 7 bases sitting between them. There are 15 residues in the CDR3. Per germline, CDR1 MNHNY and CDR2 SVGAGI (reference sequence).

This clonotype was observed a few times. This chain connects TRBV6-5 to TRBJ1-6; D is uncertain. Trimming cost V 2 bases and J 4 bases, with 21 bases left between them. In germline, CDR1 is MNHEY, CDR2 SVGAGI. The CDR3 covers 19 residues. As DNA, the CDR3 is TGTGCCAGCAGTTACAGCGCAGGCCTATCTGCCTTTTATAATTCACCCCTCCACTTT. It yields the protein CASSYSAGLSAFYNSPLHF.

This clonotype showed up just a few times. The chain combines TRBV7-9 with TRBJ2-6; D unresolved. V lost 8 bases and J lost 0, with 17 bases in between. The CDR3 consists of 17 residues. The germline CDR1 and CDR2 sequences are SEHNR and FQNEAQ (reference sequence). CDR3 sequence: CASATSDVPSGANVLTF. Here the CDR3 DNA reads TGTGCCAGCGCCACCTCGGACGTTCCCTCTGGGGCCAACGTCCTGACTTTC. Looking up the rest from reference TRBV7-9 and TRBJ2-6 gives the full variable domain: DTGVSQNPRHKITKRGQNVTFRCDPISEHNRLYWYRQTLGQGPEFLTYFQNEAQLEKSRLLSDRFSAERPKGSFSTLEIQRTEQGDSAMYLCASATSDVPSGANVLTFGAGSRLTVL.

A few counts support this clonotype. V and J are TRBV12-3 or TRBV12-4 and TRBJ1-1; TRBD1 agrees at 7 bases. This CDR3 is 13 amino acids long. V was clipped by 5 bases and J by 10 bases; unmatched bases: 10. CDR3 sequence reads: CASSPGTASVAFF. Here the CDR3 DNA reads TGTGCCAGCAGTCCCGGGACAGCCAGCGTAGCTTTCTTT.

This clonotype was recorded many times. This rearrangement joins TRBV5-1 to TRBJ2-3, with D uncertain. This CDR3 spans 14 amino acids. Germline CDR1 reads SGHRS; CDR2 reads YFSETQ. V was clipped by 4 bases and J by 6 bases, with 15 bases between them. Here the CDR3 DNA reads TGCGCCAGCAGCATTGGACGGATACTGGATACGCAGTATTTT. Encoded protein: CASSIGRILDTQYF.